This T cell receptor (beta chain) was sequenced in a study of cytomegalovirus exposure and HLA in healthy donors. Study results and limitations: In a later analysis, productive TCRs from donors in an Asian-associated ancestry cluster reportedly carried fewer N-insertions than the cohort mean. Reports described diagnosis of cytomegalovirus status by the classifier as highly specific and sensitive. The study recorded 150 to 200 TCR beta chains that were cytomegalovirus-associated.

For this clone: The antigen remains undetermined.

Both 60 Vbeta primers and 13 Jbeta primers went into the PCR. The authors' processing: A later analysis counted about 80 million unique TCR beta chains, 9.5 million to 13 million shared. Measured with immunoSEQ multiplex PCR; TCRdb has only the in-frame clones, and not every one. The V and J calls and clone size are taken from that table; D and trimming were inferred from the DNA. The profile shows more than 70,000 clones, 60% to 80% of them singletons. The CDR3 covers 12 residues. The germline gives CDR1 SQVTM, CDR2 ANQGSEA. V dropped 7 bases and J dropped 4 bases, with 10 bases sitting between them.

What was sequenced was PBMCs. V usage is TRBV29-1 and J usage is TRBJ2-2; D might be TRBD2 (6 bases). This receptor was identified in a boy aged 10-17 years in good health and CMV-seronegative. This chain's CDR3 is CSGGDSTGELFF. CDR3 bases: TGCAGCGGGGGGGATAGCACCGGGGAGCTGTTTTTT.